Listed below are T cell receptor beta chains from one sample, sequenced in a study of cytomegalovirus exposure and HLA in healthy donors. Clones were read by immunoSEQ multiplex PCR, and TCRdb kept only the in-frame ones, dropping some. The sample contains some 110,000 clones, over 70% of which appear only once. Sequenced sample: PBMCs. The receptors here all came from a boy younger than 18 in good health and CMV-seronegative. CDR3s include the opening cysteine and the closing phenylalanine or tryptophan. Fields, in order: clone size, J gene, V gene, D gene, CDR3 DNA, CDR3 protein. D genes are given only for firm matches. Some rows have no size entry. The others give once, few or many, or a class for an expanded clone.

-	TRBJ2-7	TRBV28	TRBD2	TGTGCCAGCAGTTTAAGTAGCGGGGGGACCTACGAGCAGTACTTC	CASSLSSGGTYEQYF
-	TRBJ1-5	TRBV6-5	-	TGTGCCAGCAGCGTATCGACAGCCAGCAATCAGCCCCAGCATTTT	CASSVSTASNQPQHF
once	TRBJ2-7	TRBV2	-	TGTGCCAGCAGTGACCAAGGGGACACTTACGAGCAGTACTTC	CASSDQGDTYEQYF
-	TRBJ1-2	TRBV29-1	-	TGCAGCGTTGAAGATCTCCACACCAACTATGGCTACACCTTC	CSVEDLHTNYGYTF
-	TRBJ1-4	TRBV28	-	TGTGCCAGCAGTTTATATCTGGCCATTGCAACTAATGAAAAACTGTTTTTT	CASSLYLAIATNEKLFF
-	TRBJ1-6	TRBV6-1	-	TGTGCCAGCAGCGGGCCCCGGAGGGACAATTCACCCCTCCACTTT	CASSGPRRDNSPLHF
once	TRBJ2-2	TRBV9	TRBD2	TGTGCCAGCAGCCTCCGGACTAGCGGCACCGGGGAGCTGTTTTTT	CASSLRTSGTGELFF
once	TRBJ1-5	TRBV5-1	-	TGCACCAGCAGCTTGTCGGCGGGGGCAAATCAGCCCCAGCATTTT	CTSSLSAGANQPQHF
-	TRBJ2-7	TRBV30	-	TGTGCCTGGAGTCCTTCCCCTTACGAGCAGTACTTC	CAWSPSPYEQYF
-	TRBJ2-3	TRBV4-3	-	TGCGCCAGCAGCCAAGAATCAGGACAGGGAGGGACAGATACGCAGTATTTT	CASSQESGQGGTDTQYF
-	TRBJ1-2	TRBV18	TRBD1	TGTGCCAGCTCACCCGTTGCAGGACAGGGGGGCCCTTACACCTTC	CASSPVAGQGGPYTF
-	TRBJ2-5	TRBV14	TRBD2	TGTGCCAGCAGCCAGCGCGGCGGGAGGGGAGAGACCCAGTACTTC	CASSQRGGRGETQYF
-	TRBJ1-2	TRBV5-1	-	TGCGCCAGCAGCTGGGACACTTATGGCTACACCTTC	CASSWDTYGYTF
once	TRBJ2-7	TRBV2	TRBD1	TGTGCCAGCAACCCGGGACAGGGCTCCTACGAGCAGTACTTC	CASNPGQGSYEQYF
once	TRBJ2-7	TRBV7-8	TRBD1	TGTGCCAGCAGCTCATTAGCACAGGGGGTAGTCAATCAGTACTTC	CASSSLAQGVVNQYF
-	TRBJ2-3	TRBV5-4	-	TGTGCCAGCAGCTTACAGGGTCGGACAGATACGCAGTATTTT	CASSLQGRTDTQYF
-	TRBJ1-1	TRBV7-3	TRBD1	TGTGCCAGCAGCTTTGGGACAGGGGTGGGTGAAGCTTTCTTT	CASSFGTGVGEAFF
-	TRBJ2-1	TRBV28	TRBD2	TGTGCCAGCATTAGCGGGGGCCTTCCCTACAATGAGCAGTTCTTC	CASISGGLPYNEQFF
-	TRBJ2-5	TRBV28	-	TGTGCCAGCATGTTGCGGCAAGAGACCCAGTACTTC	CASMLRQETQYF
-	TRBJ2-7	TRBV7-6	TRBD2	TGTGCCAGCAGCTTAGTCCCACCGTACGGACTAGCGGGGACCTACGAGCAGTACTTC	CASSLVPPYGLAGTYEQYF
-	TRBJ1-5	TRBV5-1	-	TGCGCCAGCAGCTTGGATCCGAGGCAGCCCCAGCATTTT	CASSLDPRQPQHF
-	TRBJ2-7	TRBV4-2	-	TGTGCCAGCAGCCAAGTTGGGTGGATAATTAGCACCTACGAGCAGTACTTC	CASSQVGWIISTYEQYF
-	TRBJ2-3	TRBV7-6	-	TGTGCCAGCAGCTTACAGGGTAGCACAGATACGCAGTATTTT	CASSLQGSTDTQYF
-	TRBJ2-4	TRBV27	-	TGTGCCAGCAGTTTTGTCGGGGGAGCGCCGGGCGACATTCAGTACTTC	CASSFVGGAPGDIQYF
-	TRBJ2-7	TRBV10-3	TRBD1	TGTGCCATAAGGGAGCAGGGGGCTTACGAGCAGTACTTC	CAIREQGAYEQYF
-	TRBJ1-5	TRBV28	-	TGTGCCAGCGCATACAGGGGCAATCAGCCCCAGCATTTT	CASAYRGNQPQHF
-	TRBJ2-7	TRBV5-1	-	TGCGCCAGCAGCTTTAATTCAGGGGGCGCGGGGGCCGAGCAGTACTTC	CASSFNSGGAGAEQYF